Listed here is a single T cell receptor beta chain. The antigen is unknown. The CDR3 is made up of 16 amino acids. Germline CDR1 is SGHTA and CDR2 is FQGNSA. V was trimmed by 1 base and J by 2 bases, leaving 14 bases between them. This sample was included in a study of shared clonotypes between healthy human individuals. Study-level background: CD4 naive cells filled three plates per donor, CD4 memory three, CD8 naive two and CD8 memory one.

Data came from immunoSEQ multiplex PCR; TCRdb stores just in-frame clones and leaves some out. The data hold about 870,000 clones, with approximately 92% observed a single time. Cells designated naive CD8 were CD45RO-negative and were positively selected for CCR7, with terminally differentiated effector memory CD45RA+ cells excluded. Adult donors, all healthy and HIV-negative, had no recent acute infections or vaccinations. Notes on the study in general: Larger richness was generally estimated for naive than memory subsets.

V gene TRBV7-2 combines with J gene TRBJ2-5; D uncertain. Sequencing input: naive CD8+ T cells sorted from blood. The origin of this receptor is a man aged 30 to 45 in good health. In nucleotides, the CDR3 is TGTGCCAGCAGCTTAGAGGAGCCTCCATTACAAGAGACCCAGTACTTC. It yields the protein CASSLEEPPLQETQYF.